This T cell receptor beta chain comes out of a study of blood T cell repertoires in COVID-19. For the study at large: Whether acute or convalescent, the COVID-19 samples came from the United States, Italy and Spain. Nucleic acid was either cDNA or gDNA, and it came from T cells, B-cell-depleted T cells, or PBMCs.

Per the germline V gene, CDR1 is LNHDA and CDR2 is SQIVND (reference sequence). V shed 3 bases and J 4 bases; nucleotides not matched to a gene: 3. CDR3 length: 14 residues. Original data processing: Reference gene primer amplification gave estimated nucleated cell counts. Clones were read by immunoSEQ multiplex PCR, and TCRdb kept only the in-frame ones, dropping some. The D gene and trimming were derived from the DNA, and the V and J assignments and clone size from that table. The sample includes over 200,000 clones, around 88% seen only once; the top ten take approximately 5.9%. The origin of this receptor is a man at least 80 years old with acute or convalescent COVID-19. Material: peripheral blood. The chain combines TRBV19 with TRBJ1-1; 9 bases line up with TRBD1. The CDR3 bases are TGTGCCAGTAGTATGGACAGGGGTGGCACTGAAGCTTTCTTT. Protein sequence: CASSMDRGGTEAFF.